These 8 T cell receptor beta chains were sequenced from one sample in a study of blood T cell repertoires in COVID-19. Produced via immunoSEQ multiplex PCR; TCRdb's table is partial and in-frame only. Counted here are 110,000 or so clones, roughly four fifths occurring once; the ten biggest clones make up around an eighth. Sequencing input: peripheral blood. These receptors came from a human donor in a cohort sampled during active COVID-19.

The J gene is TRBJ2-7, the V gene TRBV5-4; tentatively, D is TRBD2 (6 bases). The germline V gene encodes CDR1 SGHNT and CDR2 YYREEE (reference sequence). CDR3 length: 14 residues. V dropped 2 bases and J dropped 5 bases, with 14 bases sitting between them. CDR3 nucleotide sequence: TGTGCCAGCAGCTTCGGGGGAACGGAGGACGAGCAGTACTTC. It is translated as CASSFGGTEDEQYF.

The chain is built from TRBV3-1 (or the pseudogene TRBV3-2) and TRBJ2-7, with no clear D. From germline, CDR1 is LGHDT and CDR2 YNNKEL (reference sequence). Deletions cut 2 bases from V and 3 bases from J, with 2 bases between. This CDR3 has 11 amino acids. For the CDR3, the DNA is TGTGCCAGCAGCCAACTCTACGAGCAGTACTTC. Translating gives CASSQLYEQYF.

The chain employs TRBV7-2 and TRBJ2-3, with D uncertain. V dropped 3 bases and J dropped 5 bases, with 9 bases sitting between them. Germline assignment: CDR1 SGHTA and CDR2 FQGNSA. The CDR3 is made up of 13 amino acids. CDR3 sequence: CASSFSLRDTQYF. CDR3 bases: TGTGCCAGCAGCTTCTCACTACGAGATACGCAGTATTTT.

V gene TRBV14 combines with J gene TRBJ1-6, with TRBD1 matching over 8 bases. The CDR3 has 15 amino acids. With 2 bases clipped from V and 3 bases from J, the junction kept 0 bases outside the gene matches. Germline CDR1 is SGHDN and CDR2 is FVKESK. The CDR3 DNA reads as TGTGCCAGCAGCCAAACAGGGGGCTATAATTCACCCCTCCACTTT. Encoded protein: CASSQTGGYNSPLHF.

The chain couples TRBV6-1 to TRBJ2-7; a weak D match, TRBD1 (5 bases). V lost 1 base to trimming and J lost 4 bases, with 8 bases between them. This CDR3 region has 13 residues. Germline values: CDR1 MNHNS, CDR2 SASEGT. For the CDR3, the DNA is TGTGCCAGCAGTGAAGTGGGGCAATACGAGCAGTACTTC. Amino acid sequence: CASSEVGQYEQYF.

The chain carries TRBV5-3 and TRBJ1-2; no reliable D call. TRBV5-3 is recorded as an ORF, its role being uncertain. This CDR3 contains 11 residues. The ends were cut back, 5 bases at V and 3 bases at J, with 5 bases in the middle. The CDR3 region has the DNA TGTGCCAGAAGGAGGTACTATGGCTACACCTTC. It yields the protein CARRRYYGYTF.

CDR3 sequence (DNA): TGTGCCAGCTCACCGTCTGCCAGGGAGGTCTCCGGAAACACCATATATTTT. Encoded protein: CASSPSAREVSGNTIYF. J is TRBJ1-3 and V is TRBV18; a possible D gene is TRBD1 (5 bases). This CDR3 has 17 residues. Trimming removed 3 bases at V and 4 bases at J, with 19 bases between. Germline CDR1 is KGHSH and CDR2 is LQKENI.

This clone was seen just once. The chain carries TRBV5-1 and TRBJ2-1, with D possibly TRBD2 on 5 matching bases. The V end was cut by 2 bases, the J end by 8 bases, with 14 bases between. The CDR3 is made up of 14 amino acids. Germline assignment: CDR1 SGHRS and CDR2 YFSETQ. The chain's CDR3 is CASSFGVPHYEQFF. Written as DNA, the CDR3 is TGCGCCAGCAGCTTCGGGGTTCCTCATTATGAGCAGTTCTTC.